This TCR beta chain was obtained from a study of post-analysis software for immune sequencing data (dated by TCRdb to between 2014 and 2017). Regarding the study in general: Recorded disease courses included relapsing-remitting, secondary progressive and progressive-relapsing multiple sclerosis, with some patients lacking subtype annotation. The patient repertoires were compared against approximately eleven previously published healthy control repertoires obtained from donors aged about 6 to 27 years. A subset of samples was prepared in parallel using single-end sample barcoding, then pooled and co-amplified after Illumina adapter ligation. Summary of the overall study and its limitations: Significantly lower normalized Chao1 diversity was found in multiple sclerosis patients than in controls, suggesting substantial peripheral T-cell clonal expansion. The control group was slightly older than the multiple sclerosis patient group. Patients showed significantly higher frequencies than controls for about five TRBV segments, among them TRBV5-6, TRBV5-1 and TRBV20-1. Strong co-clustering of samples prepared in the same batch was shown by direct clustering with F measure, prompting a batch-effect correction.

To demonstrate the VDJtools post-analysis software, the study profiled TCR beta repertoires from the peripheral blood of approximately twelve young patients with multiple sclerosis. The multiple sclerosis patients were children and adolescents ranging in age from about 6 to 16 years. Libraries were made using PCR. For sequencing, an Illumina HiSeq 2500 was employed. To reduce PCR and sequencing biases, unique molecular identifiers were incorporated into the TCR beta cDNA libraries. Per 1 to 10 million input T cells, approximately 500,000 cDNA molecules were obtained, such that each molecule approximated one T cell. The patient libraries were prepared and sequenced with the same protocol used for the earlier healthy control dataset. Within a given batch, samples were prepared together, multiplexed and sequenced on the same HiSeq lane. The authors processed their data as follows. MIGEC was used to process the raw barcoded reads, and molecular identifier groups with only a single read were discarded before consensus assembly and CDR3 extraction. Clonotype tables were post-analysed with VDJtools, normalizing diversity by down-sampling all datasets to the smallest sample size. To correct batch-related cross-sample contamination, repertoire overlap clustering matched CDR3 amino acid sequences but not nucleotide sequences. In-frame beta chains were kept once TCRdb had trimmed the public reads at Q25 with fastp and called clones with MiXCR. Rows merge per CDR3 protein into single entries with the most common DNA and genes. Clone size and V and J calls follow TCRdb, not the original study. Counted in this sample were hundreds of thousands of distinct CDR3 sequences; 30% of them appeared once. The top ten hold more than 0.55% of the sample.

CDR1 and CDR2, looked up from the germline V gene, are MGHRA and YSYEKL. The CDR3 runs 14 amino acids, cysteine and phenylalanine included. This entry keeps only the CDR3 DNA: 42 bases, framed from base 1. V is cut by 3 bases and J by 0 bases, and the space between the germline ends is 9 bases. As for this clonotype: No antigen is known for it. No much larger clone is present one base from it, and per-base qualities are unavailable.

The sequence was collected from a girl between 10 and 17 years old with multiple sclerosis. The sequenced sample consisted of blood. Recombination joined TRBV4-1 with TRBJ2-7, and the D gene may be TRBD1, 5 bases matching. The DNA sequence is given as TGCGCCAGCAGCCAGGCCCAGGGCTCCTACGAGCAGTACTTC. Its coded protein is CASSQAQGSYEQYF.